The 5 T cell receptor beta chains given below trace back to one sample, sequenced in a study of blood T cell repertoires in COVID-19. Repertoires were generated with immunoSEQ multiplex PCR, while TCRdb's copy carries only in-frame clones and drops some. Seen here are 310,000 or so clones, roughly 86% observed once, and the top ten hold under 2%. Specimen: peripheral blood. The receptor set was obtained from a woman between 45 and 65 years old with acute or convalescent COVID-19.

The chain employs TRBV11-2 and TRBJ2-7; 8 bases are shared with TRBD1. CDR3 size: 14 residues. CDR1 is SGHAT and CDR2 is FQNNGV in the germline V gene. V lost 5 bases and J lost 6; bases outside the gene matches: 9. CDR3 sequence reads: CASSPGGQGAEQYF. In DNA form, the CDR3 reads TGTGCCAGCAGCCCAGGTGGGCAGGGGGCCGAGCAGTACTTC.

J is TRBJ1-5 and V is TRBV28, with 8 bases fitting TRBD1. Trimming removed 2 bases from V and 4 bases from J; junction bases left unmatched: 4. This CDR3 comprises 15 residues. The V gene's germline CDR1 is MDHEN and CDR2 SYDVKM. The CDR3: CASSLGDRLNQPQHF. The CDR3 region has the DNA TGTGCCAGCAGTTTAGGGGACAGGCTTAATCAGCCCCAGCATTTT.

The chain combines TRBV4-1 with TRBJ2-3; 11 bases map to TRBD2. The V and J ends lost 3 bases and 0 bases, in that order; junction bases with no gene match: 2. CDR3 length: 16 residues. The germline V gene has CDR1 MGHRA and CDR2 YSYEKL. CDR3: CASSQGLAASTDTQYF. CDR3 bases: TGCGCCAGCAGCCAGGGACTAGCGGCTAGCACAGATACGCAGTATTTT.

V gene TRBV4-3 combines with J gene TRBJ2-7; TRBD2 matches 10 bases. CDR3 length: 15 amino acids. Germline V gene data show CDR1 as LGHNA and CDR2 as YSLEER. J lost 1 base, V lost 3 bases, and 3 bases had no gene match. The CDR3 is CASSHSSGSSYEQYF. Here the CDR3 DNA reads TGCGCCAGCAGCCATTCTAGCGGGAGTTCCTACGAGCAGTACTTC.

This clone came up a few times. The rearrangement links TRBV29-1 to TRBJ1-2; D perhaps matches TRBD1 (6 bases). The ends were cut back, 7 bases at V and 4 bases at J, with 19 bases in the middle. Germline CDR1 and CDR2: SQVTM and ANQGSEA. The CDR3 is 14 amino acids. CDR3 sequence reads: CSAATFRGRYGYTF. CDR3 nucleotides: TGCAGCGCCGCTACTTTCAGGGGCCGCTATGGCTACACCTTC.